Following are 29 T cell receptor beta chains from one sample sequenced in a study of blood T cells in healthy people across ages. With a J-beta primer mix and a sample-barcoded 5' primer, a second PCR ran about 7 to 11 cycles. One entry per CDR3 protein, called by TCRdb with MiXCR from the 5' RACE reads. The table includes 650,000 to 1,000,000 distinct CDR3 sequences, roughly 46% detected once. Sequencing used blood. These receptors were obtained from a man at least 80 years old in good health.

This clonotype came up a few times. The gene calls are TRBV11-2 and TRBJ2-1; D may be TRBD2 (6 bases). V lost 2 bases to trimming and J lost 9 bases, with 17 bases between them. This CDR3 is 15 amino acids long. Germline assignment: CDR1 SGHAT and CDR2 FQNNGV. The CDR3 nucleotides are TGTGCCAGCAGCTTACAAGGAGGGGTACTCGGTGAGCAGTTCTTC. Protein: CASSLQGGVLGEQFF.

This clonotype appeared a few times. This chain uses TRBV2 with TRBJ2-1; 10 nucleotides agree with TRBD2. The germline V gene has CDR1 SNHLY and CDR2 FYNNEI. V lost 7 bases and J lost 5; bases outside the gene matches: 8. The CDR3 runs to 15 residues. The CDR3 loop reads CASTLLAGAHNEQFF. CDR3 nucleotides: TGTGCCAGCACCCTCCTAGCGGGAGCTCACAATGAGCAGTTCTTC.

The V gene is TRBV3-1, the J gene TRBJ2-1; 9 bases agree with TRBD2. The CDR3 extends over 13 amino acids. J lost 13 bases, V lost 1 base, and 5 bases had no gene match. CDR1 is LGHDT, CDR2 YNNKEL, per germline (reference sequence). The CDR3 sequence: CASSQGASGTQFF. Here the CDR3 DNA reads TGTGCCAGCAGCCAAGGGGCTAGCGGGACCCAGTTCTTC.

A note on this clonotype: A single base separates this from a much larger clone, so it may be a read error. The chain uses TRBV15 and TRBJ2-5; D is unresolved. The J call is doubtful: the DNA matches TRBJ2-7 better. This CDR3 comprises 15 residues. The V gene's germline CDR1 is LNHNV and CDR2 YYDKDF (reference sequence). CDR3: CATSLVVGLPDEQYF. The CDR3 nucleotides are TGTGCCACCAGCCTAGTGGTGGGCCTACCTGACGAGCAGTACTTC.

The V gene is TRBV19, the J gene TRBJ2-5, with 8 positions matching TRBD2. Trimming cost V 5 bases and J 11 bases; bases outside gene matches: 19. The CDR3 has 16 residues. Germline V gene data show CDR1 as LNHDA and CDR2 as SQIVND (reference sequence). CDR3 DNA: TGTGCCAGTAGTGAGTTGCCGGGAGGGCCGCGGAATGAGCAGTACTTC. It translates to CASSELPGGPRNEQYF.

This rearrangement joins TRBV20-1 to TRBJ2-7, with D unclear. From germline, CDR1 is DFQATT and CDR2 SNEGSKA (reference sequence). The CDR3 spans 12 residues. Trimming removed 3 bases from V and 2 bases from J, with 8 bases in between. The CDR3 DNA sequence: TGCAGTGCTAGTAACGAAGCCTACGAGCAGTACTTC. It is translated as CSASNEAYEQYF.

This clonotype is a singleton in its sample. The chain links TRBV12-3 or TRBV12-4 to TRBJ2-7; D remains ambiguous. The CDR3 covers 13 residues. V lost 5 bases, J lost 4 bases, and 12 bases lay in between. The CDR3 sequence: CASSIGLVYEQYF. Here the CDR3 DNA reads TGTGCCAGCAGTATCGGGCTCGTGTACGAGCAGTACTTC.

J is TRBJ2-7 and V is TRBV12-3 or TRBV12-4; D is perhaps TRBD1 (5 bases). CDR3 length: 13 residues. V lost 1 base to trimming and J lost 6 bases, with 10 bases between them. The chain's CDR3 is CASSLVQGSEQYF. The CDR3 bases are TGTGCCAGCAGTTTAGTTCAGGGTTCCGAGCAGTACTTC.

The J gene is TRBJ2-1, the V gene TRBV20-1, with 13 bases identical to TRBD2. The CDR3 runs to 15 residues. V was pared by 3 bases and J by 10 bases, with 9 bases of the junction left unmatched. Germline assignment: CDR1 DFQATT and CDR2 SNEGSKA (reference sequence). The CDR3 coding sequence is TGCAGTGCTAGCCCCGGGACTAGCGGGATGGGAGAGCAGTTCTTC. Translated: CSASPGTSGMGEQFF.

This clonotype was seen only a few times. J is TRBJ2-1 and V is TRBV7-6, with D unclear. The germline gives CDR1 SGHVS, CDR2 FNYEAQ. The CDR3 is made up of 12 amino acids. Trimming took off 4 bases at V and 5 bases at J, with 6 bases between the two ends. The CDR3 loop reads CASSWSDNEQFF. The CDR3 coding sequence is TGTGCCAGCAGCTGGAGCGACAATGAGCAGTTCTTC.

This clonotype was seen more than once but under ten times. This sequence joins TRBV6-2 or TRBV6-3 and TRBJ2-1, with D possibly being TRBD2 (6 bases). The V gene's germline CDR1 is MNHEY and CDR2 SVGEGT. The CDR3 is 14 residues long. With 5 bases removed from V and 7 bases from J, the gap between germline ends came to 15 bases. The CDR3 sequence is CASSVRGADNEQFF. The CDR3 DNA follows: TGTGCCAGCAGTGTTCGCGGGGCAGATAATGAGCAGTTCTTC.

This clonotype was counted between two and nine times. The chain uses TRBV27 and TRBJ2-1; 9 bases line up with TRBD1. Trimming cost V 7 bases and J 6 bases; bases outside gene matches: 22. The CDR3 runs 19 residues. CDR1 is MNHEY and CDR2 is SMNVEV in the germline V gene (reference sequence). The CDR3 sequence is CASNPTGQGLRKGPNEQFF. DNA for the CDR3: TGTGCCAGCAATCCAACGGGACAGGGTTTACGGAAGGGGCCCAATGAGCAGTTCTTC.

The chain uses TRBV20-1 and TRBJ2-5, with D possibly matching TRBD2 (6 bases). The V end lost 6 bases, the J end lost 11 bases, and 28 bases lay between the germline ends. Germline CDR1 and CDR2: DFQATT and SNEGSKA (reference sequence). CDR3 size: 15 residues. The CDR3 region is CSAIPTGRPYNEQYF. CDR3 nucleotide sequence: TGCAGTGCCATCCCGACTGGGAGGCCTTACAATGAGCAGTACTTC.

V is TRBV20-1 and J is TRBJ2-7, with 7 bases that match TRBD2. CDR1 is DFQATT, CDR2 SNEGSKA, per germline (reference sequence). The J segment lost 2 bases and the V segment lost 0 bases, leaving 13 bases of the junction unmatched. This CDR3 spans 17 amino acids. The CDR3 region has the DNA TGCAGTGCTAGAGATAGGGGTAGGGCCGGGAGGCCCTACGAGCAGTACTTC. Its translation: CSARDRGRAGRPYEQYF.

The gene calls are TRBV5-4 and TRBJ2-1; TRBD2 aligns across 8 bases. Germline V gene lookup returns CDR1 SGHNT and CDR2 YYREEE (reference sequence). The CDR3 is 16 amino acids. V was pared by 3 bases and J by 4 bases, with 9 bases of the junction left unmatched. The CDR3 region has the DNA TGTGCCAGCAGCTCCAAACGGGAGGGGGATTACAATGAGCAGTTCTTC. It is translated as CASSSKREGDYNEQFF.

This clonotype was detected only a few times. The chain recombines TRBV27 with TRBJ1-6, with D maybe TRBD1 (5 bases). Germline lookup yields CDR1 MNHEY and CDR2 SMNVEV (reference sequence). Trimming pared 2 bases from V and 9 bases from J, leaving 17 bases between. This CDR3 is 16 amino acids long. CDR3 coding DNA: TGTGCCAGCAGTTTAGGGGCGGTCGGTCGGATTTCACCCCTCCACTTT. Amino acid sequence: CASSLGAVGRISPLHF.

The chain uses TRBV3-1 and TRBJ1-3; 7 positions agree with TRBD1. There are 16 residues in the CDR3. With 6 bases clipped from V and 0 bases from J, the junction kept 8 bases outside the gene matches. Germline values: CDR1 LGHDT, CDR2 YNNKEL (reference sequence). The CDR3 nucleotides are TGTGCCAGCAGTCTTACAGGGGCCTGCTCTGGAAACACCATATATTTT. Its translation is CASSLTGACSGNTIYF.

The CDR3 DNA reads as TGTGCCAGCAAGGCCGGCCTCCCCCCCTACGAGCAGTACTTC. This translates into CASKAGLPPYEQYF. The V call is TRBV6-2 or TRBV6-3, the J call TRBJ2-7, with D uncertain. V dropped 7 bases and J dropped 2 bases, with 15 bases sitting between them. CDR1 and CDR2 (germline): MNHEY, SVGEGT. CDR3 length equals 14 residues.

This chain links TRBV25-1 with TRBJ2-2; possible D gene TRBD2, 5 bases. V was trimmed by 1 base and J by 0 bases, leaving 9 bases between them. The CDR3 has 16 amino acids. CDR1 is MGHDK and CDR2 is SYGVNS in the germline V gene. The CDR3 DNA sequence: TGTGCCAGCAGTGAATCAACTAGATCGAACACCGGGGAGCTGTTTTTT. Its translation is CASSESTRSNTGELFF.

This clonotype showed up just a few times. V and J are TRBV9 and TRBJ1-1, with 8 nucleotides matching TRBD1. The CDR3 covers 14 residues. The V gene end was trimmed by 1 base and the J gene end by 3 bases; junction bases not matched to a gene: 2. Germline values: CDR1 SGDLS, CDR2 YYNGEE. The CDR3 reads CASSVQGADTEAFF. For the CDR3, the DNA is TGTGCCAGCAGCGTACAGGGGGCAGACACTGAAGCTTTCTTT.

Notes on this clonotype: Being one base from a much bigger clone, this may be a read error. The CDR3 DNA follows: TGTGCCGGCAGCTTTAGGCCCAAGCGGGATGAGCAGTTCTTC. It translates to CAGSFRPKRDEQFF. This chain uses TRBV5-4 with TRBJ2-1, with D maybe TRBD2 (6 bases). The CDR3 extends over 14 amino acids. The germline V gene has CDR1 SGHNT and CDR2 YYREEE (reference sequence). The full variable domain, in which reference TRBV5-4 and TRBJ2-1 provide the parts outside the CDR3, is ETGVTQSPTHLIKTRGQQVTLRCSSQSGHNTVSWYQQALGQGPQFIFQYYREEENGRGNFPPRFSGLQFPNYSSELNVNALELDDSALYLCAGSFRPKRDEQFFGPGTRLTVL.

A few counts support this clonotype. The chain is built from TRBV12-3 or TRBV12-4 and TRBJ2-6; D gene ambiguous. The CDR3 runs 16 residues. The germline V and J ends were trimmed by 6 bases and 0 bases, with 12 bases remaining between them. In DNA form, the CDR3 reads TGTGCCAGCAGCACTGGACCCCTCTCTGGGGCCAACGTCCTGACTTTC. Translating gives CASSTGPLSGANVLTF.

The chain has TRBV6-2 or TRBV6-3 and TRBJ2-3, with TRBD2 as a possible D gene (5 bases). The germline CDR1 and CDR2 sequences are MNHEY and SVGEGT. With 5 bases removed from V and 0 bases from J, the gap between germline ends came to 9 bases. CDR3 length: 14 residues. The CDR3 protein is CASSSGESTDTQYF. The CDR3 DNA is TGTGCCAGCAGTAGCGGAGAGAGCACAGATACGCAGTATTTT.

The chain carries TRBV6-5 and TRBJ1-2; possible D gene TRBD1, 5 bases. V lost 2 bases and J 5 bases, leaving 9 bases between the germline ends. The germline CDR1 and CDR2 sequences are MNHEY and SVGAGI. The CDR3 loop spans 13 amino acids. The CDR3 is CASSYGALYGYTF. CDR3 bases: TGTGCCAGCAGTTACGGGGCCTTATATGGCTACACCTTC.

The chain couples TRBV4-3 to TRBJ2-5; D perhaps matches TRBD1 (6 bases). V dropped 0 bases and J dropped 2 bases, with 19 bases sitting between them. Germline CDR1 LGHNA, CDR2 YSLEER. This CDR3 is 18 amino acids long. The DNA of the CDR3 is TGCGCCAGCAGCCAAGAAGGCGGTGGAACAGGGCCGCAAGAGACCCAGTACTTC. It specifies CASSQEGGGTGPQETQYF.

The chain combines TRBV4-3 with TRBJ2-1; 9 nucleotides agree with TRBD2. V was clipped by 0 bases and J by 7 bases; unmatched bases: 7. Germline V gene data show CDR1 as LGHNA and CDR2 as YSLEER. This CDR3 contains 16 residues. The CDR3 is CASSQDRGTSKNEQFF. The CDR3 bases are TGCGCCAGCAGCCAAGACAGGGGGACTAGCAAGAATGAGCAGTTCTTC.

The V and J genes are TRBV12-3 or TRBV12-4 and TRBJ2-7; D gene uncertain. Trimming shortened V by 6 bases and J by 1 base, and 13 bases separated the two germline ends. The CDR3 length is 14 residues. CDR3 sequence reads: CASSPGSSSYEQYF. In nucleotides, the CDR3 is TGTGCCAGCAGCCCCGGGTCCTCATCCTACGAGCAGTACTTC.

There are a few counts of this clonotype. The V gene is TRBV28, the J gene TRBJ2-4; D is tentatively TRBD1 or TRBD2 (5 bases each). The CDR3 has 16 amino acids. Germline CDR1 and CDR2: MDHEN and SYDVKM. V shed 4 bases and J shed 5 bases, with 18 bases lying between them. The CDR3 DNA reads TGTGCCAGCAGTTCCTCGCTCAGGGAGAAAGAAAACATTCAGTACTTC. This codes for CASSSSLREKENIQYF.

This clonotype showed up many times. The rearrangement joins TRBV7-9 to TRBJ2-3; 12 nucleotides line up with TRBD2. Germline lookup yields CDR1 SEHNR and CDR2 FQNEAQ (reference sequence). The CDR3 covers 17 residues. Losses at the gene ends were 7 bases for V and 5 bases for J; bases not matched to a gene: 13. This CDR3 reads CASNEAGLAGSGDTQYF. CDR3 DNA: TGTGCCAGCAACGAAGCGGGACTAGCGGGTAGTGGAGATACGCAGTATTTT.